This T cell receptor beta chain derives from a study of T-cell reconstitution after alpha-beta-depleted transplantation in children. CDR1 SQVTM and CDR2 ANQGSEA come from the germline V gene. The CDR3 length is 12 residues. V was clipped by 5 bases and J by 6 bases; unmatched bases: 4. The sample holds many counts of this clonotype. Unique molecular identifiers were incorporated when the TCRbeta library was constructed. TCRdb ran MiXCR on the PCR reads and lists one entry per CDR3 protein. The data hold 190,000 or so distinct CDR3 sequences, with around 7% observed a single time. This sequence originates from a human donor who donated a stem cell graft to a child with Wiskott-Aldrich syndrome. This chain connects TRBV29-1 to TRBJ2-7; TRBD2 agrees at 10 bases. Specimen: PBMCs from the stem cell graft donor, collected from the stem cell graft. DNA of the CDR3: TGCAGCGTTACTAGCGGGGCTGGCGAGCAGTACTTC. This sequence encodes CSVTSGAGEQYF.